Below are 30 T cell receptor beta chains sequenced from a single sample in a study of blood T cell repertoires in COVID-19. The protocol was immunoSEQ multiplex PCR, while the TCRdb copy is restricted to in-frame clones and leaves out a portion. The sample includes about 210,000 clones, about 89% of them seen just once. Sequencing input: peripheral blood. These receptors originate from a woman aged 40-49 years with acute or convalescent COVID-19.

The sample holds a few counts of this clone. CDR3 nucleotides: TGTGCTAGTGGTTTGATTTCAGGGAACCAGCCCCAGCATTTT. Amino acids: CASGLISGNQPQHF. The rearrangement uses TRBV12-5 and TRBJ1-5, with a tentative D call TRBD1 (5 bases). Germline V gene lookup returns CDR1 LGHNT and CDR2 FRNRAP. The CDR3 covers 14 residues. Trimming pared 2 bases from V and 7 bases from J, leaving 12 bases between.

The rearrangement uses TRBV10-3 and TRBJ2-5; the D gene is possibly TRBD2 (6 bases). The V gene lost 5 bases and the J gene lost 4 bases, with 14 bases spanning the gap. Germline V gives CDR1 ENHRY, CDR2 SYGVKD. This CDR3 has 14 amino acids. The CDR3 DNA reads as TGTGCCATCAGTTCGCCAGAGGGAGGAGAGACCCAGTACTTC. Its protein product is CAISSPEGGETQYF.

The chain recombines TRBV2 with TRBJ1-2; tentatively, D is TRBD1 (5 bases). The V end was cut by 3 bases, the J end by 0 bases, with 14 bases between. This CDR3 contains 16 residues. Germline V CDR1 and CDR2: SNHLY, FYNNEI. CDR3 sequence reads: CASSDFTGGANYGYTF. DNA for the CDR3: TGTGCCAGCAGTGATTTTACCGGGGGAGCTAACTATGGCTACACCTTC.

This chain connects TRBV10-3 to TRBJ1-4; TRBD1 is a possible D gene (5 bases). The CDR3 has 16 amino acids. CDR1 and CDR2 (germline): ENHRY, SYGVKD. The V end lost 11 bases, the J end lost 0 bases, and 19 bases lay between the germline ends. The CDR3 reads CASRRGSGATNEKLFF. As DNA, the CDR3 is TGTGCCTCCCGAAGGGGCTCTGGTGCAACTAATGAAAAACTGTTTTTT.

This CDR3 is CASRDEGAFYGYTF. The DNA for the CDR3 is TGTGCCAGCAGGGACGAGGGGGCATTTTATGGCTACACCTTC. The V and J genes are TRBV6-5 and TRBJ1-2; 7 bases fit TRBD1. The CDR3 extends over 14 amino acids. The V segment lost 6 bases and the J segment 5 bases; nucleotides outside the gene matches: 9. From germline, CDR1 is MNHEY and CDR2 SVGAGI.

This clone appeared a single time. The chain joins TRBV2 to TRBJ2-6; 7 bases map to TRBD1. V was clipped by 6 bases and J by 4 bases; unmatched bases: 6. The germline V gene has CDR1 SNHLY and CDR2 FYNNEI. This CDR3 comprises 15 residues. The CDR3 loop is CASSSQGSGANVLTF. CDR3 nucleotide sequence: TGTGCCAGCAGCTCACAGGGGTCGGGGGCCAACGTCCTGACTTTC.

The DNA for the CDR3 is TGTGCCAGCGCCGGGGTAGGCAATCAGCCCCAGCATTTT. Amino acid sequence: CASAGVGNQPQHF. The chain is built from TRBV3-1 (or the pseudogene TRBV3-2) and TRBJ1-5; no firm D call. Germline loops: CDR1 LGHDT, CDR2 YNNKEL (reference sequence). The CDR3 has 13 residues. Trimming stripped 8 bases from V and 2 bases from J, with 10 bases between.

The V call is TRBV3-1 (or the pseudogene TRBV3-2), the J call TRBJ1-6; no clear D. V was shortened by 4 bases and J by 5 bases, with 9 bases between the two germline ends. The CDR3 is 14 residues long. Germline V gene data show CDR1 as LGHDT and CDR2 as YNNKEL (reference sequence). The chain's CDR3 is CASSLRHDNSPLHF. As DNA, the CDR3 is TGTGCCAGCAGCCTGAGACATGATAATTCACCCCTCCACTTT.

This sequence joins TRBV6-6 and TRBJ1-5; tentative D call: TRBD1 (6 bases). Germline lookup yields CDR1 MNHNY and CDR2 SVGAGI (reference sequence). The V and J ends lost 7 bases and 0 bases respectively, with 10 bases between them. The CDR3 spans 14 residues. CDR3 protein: CASIAGDSNQPQHF. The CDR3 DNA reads TGTGCCAGCATCGCAGGGGATAGCAATCAGCCCCAGCATTTT.

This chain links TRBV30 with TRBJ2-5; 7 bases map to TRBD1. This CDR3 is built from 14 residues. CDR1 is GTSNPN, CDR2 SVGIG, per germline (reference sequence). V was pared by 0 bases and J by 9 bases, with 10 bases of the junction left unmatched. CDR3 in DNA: TGTGCCTGGAGTGTTACAGGGGCCTCAGGGGCCCAGTACTTC. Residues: CAWSVTGASGAQYF.

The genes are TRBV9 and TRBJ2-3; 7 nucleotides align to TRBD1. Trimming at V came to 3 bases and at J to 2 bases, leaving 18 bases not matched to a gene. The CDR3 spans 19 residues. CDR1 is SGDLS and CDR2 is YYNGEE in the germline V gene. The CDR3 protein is CASSADRVLAGPNTDTQYF. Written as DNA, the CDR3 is TGTGCCAGCAGCGCAGACAGGGTCCTGGCCGGTCCCAACACAGATACGCAGTATTTT.

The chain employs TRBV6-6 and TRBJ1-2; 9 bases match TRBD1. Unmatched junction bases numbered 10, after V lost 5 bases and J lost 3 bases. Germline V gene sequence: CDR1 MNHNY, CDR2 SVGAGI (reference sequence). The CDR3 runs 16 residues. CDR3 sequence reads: CASSPPVQGADYGYTF. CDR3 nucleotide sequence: TGTGCCAGCAGTCCCCCTGTACAGGGGGCGGACTATGGCTACACCTTC.

CDR3 in amino acids: CASSGTGANEKLFF. CDR3 sequence (DNA): TGTGCCAGTAGCGGTACAGGGGCTAATGAAAAACTGTTTTTT. The chain is built from TRBV19 and TRBJ1-4, with 7 bases identical to TRBD1. With V trimmed by 6 bases and J by 3 bases, 4 bases remained unmatched. Germline lookup yields CDR1 LNHDA and CDR2 SQIVND (reference sequence). This CDR3 comprises 14 residues.

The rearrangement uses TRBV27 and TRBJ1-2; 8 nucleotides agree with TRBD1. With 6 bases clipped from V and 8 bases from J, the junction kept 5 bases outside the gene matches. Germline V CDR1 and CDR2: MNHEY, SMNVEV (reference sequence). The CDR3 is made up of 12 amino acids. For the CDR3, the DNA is TGTGCCAGCAGGACGGGACAGGTGGGCTACACCTTC. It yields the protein CASRTGQVGYTF.

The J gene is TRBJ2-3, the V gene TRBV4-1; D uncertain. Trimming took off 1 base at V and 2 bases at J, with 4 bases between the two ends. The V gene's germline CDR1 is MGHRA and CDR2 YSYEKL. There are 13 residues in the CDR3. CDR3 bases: TGCGCCAGCAGCCAAGTAGTCACAGATACGCAGTATTTT. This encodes CASSQVVTDTQYF.

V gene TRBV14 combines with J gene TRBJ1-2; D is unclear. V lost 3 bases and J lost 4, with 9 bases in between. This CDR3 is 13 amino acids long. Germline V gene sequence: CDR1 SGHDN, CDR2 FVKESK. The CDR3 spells CASSHRGSYGYTF. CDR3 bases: TGTGCCAGCAGCCACCGGGGATCCTATGGCTACACCTTC.

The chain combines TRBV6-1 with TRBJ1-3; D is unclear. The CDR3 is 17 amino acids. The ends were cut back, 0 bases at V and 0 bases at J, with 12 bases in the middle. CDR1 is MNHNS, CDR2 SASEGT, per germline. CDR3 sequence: CASSEAPNSFSGNTIYF. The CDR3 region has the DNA TGTGCCAGCAGTGAAGCTCCCAACAGCTTCTCTGGAAACACCATATATTTT.

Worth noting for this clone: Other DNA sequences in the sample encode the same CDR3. CDR3 in DNA: TGTGCCAGCAGTCTCCCCTACACTGAAGCTTTCTTT. Its translation is CASSLPYTEAFF. The rearrangement joins TRBV28 to TRBJ1-1; D not resolved. From germline, CDR1 is MDHEN and CDR2 SYDVKM. V lost 5 bases and J 3 bases, leaving 7 bases between the germline ends. This CDR3 comprises 12 residues.

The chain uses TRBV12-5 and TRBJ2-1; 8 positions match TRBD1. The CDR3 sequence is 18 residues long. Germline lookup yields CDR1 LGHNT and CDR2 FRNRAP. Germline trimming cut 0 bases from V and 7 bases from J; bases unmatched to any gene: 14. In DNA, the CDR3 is TGTGCTAGTGGTTTGGTCATGGCCGGGACAGGCCAAGGGAATGAGCAGTTCTTC. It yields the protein CASGLVMAGTGQGNEQFF. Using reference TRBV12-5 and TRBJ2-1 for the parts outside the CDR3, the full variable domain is DARVTQTPRHKVTEMGQEVTMRCQPILGHNTVFWYRQTMMQGLELLAYFRNRAPLDDSGMPKDRFSAEMPDATLATLKIQPSEPRDSAVYFCASGLVMAGTGQGNEQFFGPGTRLTVL.

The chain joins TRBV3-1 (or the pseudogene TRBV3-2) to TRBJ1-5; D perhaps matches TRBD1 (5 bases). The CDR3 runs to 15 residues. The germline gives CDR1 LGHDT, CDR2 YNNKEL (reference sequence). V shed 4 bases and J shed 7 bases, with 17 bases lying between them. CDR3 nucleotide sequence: TGTGCCAGCAGCCCACTCTGGACGGGGGAGCAGCCCCAGCATTTT. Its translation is CASSPLWTGEQPQHF.

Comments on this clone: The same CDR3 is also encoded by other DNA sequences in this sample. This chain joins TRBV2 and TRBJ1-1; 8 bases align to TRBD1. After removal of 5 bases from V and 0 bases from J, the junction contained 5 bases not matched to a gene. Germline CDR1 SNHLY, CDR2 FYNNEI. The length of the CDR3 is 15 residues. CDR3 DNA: TGTGCCAGCAGTCCCCGACAGGGGATGAACACTGAAGCTTTCTTT. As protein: CASSPRQGMNTEAFF.

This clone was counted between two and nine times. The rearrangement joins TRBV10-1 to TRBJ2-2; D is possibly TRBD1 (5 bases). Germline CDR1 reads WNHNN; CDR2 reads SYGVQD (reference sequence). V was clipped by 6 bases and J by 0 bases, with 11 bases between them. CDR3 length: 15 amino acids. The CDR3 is CASSETVANTGELFF. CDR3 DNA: TGCGCCAGCAGCGAGACAGTTGCGAACACCGGGGAGCTGTTTTTT.

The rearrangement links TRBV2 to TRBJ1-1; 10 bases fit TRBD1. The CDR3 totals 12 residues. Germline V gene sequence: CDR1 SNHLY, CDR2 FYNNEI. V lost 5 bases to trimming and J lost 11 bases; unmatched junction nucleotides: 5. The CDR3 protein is CASSRDRGLAFF. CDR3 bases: TGTGCCAGCAGTAGGGACAGGGGATTGGCTTTCTTT.

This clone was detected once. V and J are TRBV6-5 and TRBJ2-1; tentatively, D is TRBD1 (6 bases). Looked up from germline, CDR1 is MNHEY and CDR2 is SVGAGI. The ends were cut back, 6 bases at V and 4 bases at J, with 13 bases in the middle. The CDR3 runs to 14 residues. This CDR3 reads CASSHQGSYNEQFF. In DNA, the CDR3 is TGTGCCAGCAGCCACCAGGGGTCTTACAATGAGCAGTTCTTC.

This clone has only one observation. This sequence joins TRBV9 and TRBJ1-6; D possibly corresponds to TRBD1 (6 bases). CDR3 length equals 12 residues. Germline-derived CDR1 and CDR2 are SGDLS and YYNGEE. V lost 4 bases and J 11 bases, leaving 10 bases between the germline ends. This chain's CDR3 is CASSRGGPPLHF. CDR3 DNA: TGTGCCAGCAGCCGGGGGGGGCCACCCCTCCACTTT.

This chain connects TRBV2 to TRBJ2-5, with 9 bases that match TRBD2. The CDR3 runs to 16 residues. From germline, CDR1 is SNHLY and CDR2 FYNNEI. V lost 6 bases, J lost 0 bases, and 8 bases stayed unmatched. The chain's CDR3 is CASSLGSSGDQETQYF. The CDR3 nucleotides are TGTGCCAGCAGCCTTGGATCTAGCGGGGACCAAGAGACCCAGTACTTC.

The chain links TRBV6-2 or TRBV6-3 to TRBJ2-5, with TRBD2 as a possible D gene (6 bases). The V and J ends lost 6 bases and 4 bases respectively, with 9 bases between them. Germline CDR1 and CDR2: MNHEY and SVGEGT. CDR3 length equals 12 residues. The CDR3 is CASSDGGETQYF. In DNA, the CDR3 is TGTGCCAGCAGCGACGGGGGAGAGACCCAGTACTTC.

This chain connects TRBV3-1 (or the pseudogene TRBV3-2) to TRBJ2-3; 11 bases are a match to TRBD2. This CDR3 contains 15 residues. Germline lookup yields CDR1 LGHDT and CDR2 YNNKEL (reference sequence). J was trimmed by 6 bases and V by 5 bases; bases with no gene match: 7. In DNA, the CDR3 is TGTGCCAGCAGCTTTGGGACTAGCGGACGGGATACGCAGTATTTT. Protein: CASSFGTSGRDTQYF.

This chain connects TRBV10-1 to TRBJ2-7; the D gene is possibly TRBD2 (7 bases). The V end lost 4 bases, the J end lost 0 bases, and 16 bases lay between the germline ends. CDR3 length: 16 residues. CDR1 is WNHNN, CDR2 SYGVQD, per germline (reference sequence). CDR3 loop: CASSGQRGGSSYEQYV. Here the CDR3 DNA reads TGCGCCAGCAGTGGACAGAGGGGGGGGTCCTCCTACGAGCAGTACGTC.

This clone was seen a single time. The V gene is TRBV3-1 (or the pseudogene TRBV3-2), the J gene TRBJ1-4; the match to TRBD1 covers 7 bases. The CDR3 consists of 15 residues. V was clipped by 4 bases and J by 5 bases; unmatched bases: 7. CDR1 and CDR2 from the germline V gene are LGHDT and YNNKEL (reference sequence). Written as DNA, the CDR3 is TGTGCCAGCAGCCCGAAGCCCAGGGGGAATGAAAAACTGTTTTTT. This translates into CASSPKPRGNEKLFF.